The 22 T cell receptor beta chains presented below share a single source sample, sequenced in a study of blood T cell repertoires in COVID-19. Measured with immunoSEQ multiplex PCR; TCRdb has only the in-frame clones, and not every one. The sample has around 25,000 clones, roughly 92% seen once. The source material was peripheral blood. Receptor source: a human donor in a cohort sampled during active COVID-19.

The V call is TRBV5-1, the J call TRBJ1-5; 11 bases match TRBD1. V lost 4 bases, J lost 6 bases, and 9 bases stayed unmatched. The germline CDR1 and CDR2 sequences are SGHRS and YFSETQ. The CDR3 consists of 16 residues. CDR3 region: CASSPMGTGGSQPQHF. The CDR3 DNA reads TGCGCCAGCAGCCCTATGGGGACAGGGGGAAGTCAGCCCCAGCATTTT. Full variable domain (missing parts from reference TRBV5-1 and TRBJ1-5): KAGVTQTPRYLIKTRGQQVTLSCSPISGHRSVSWYQQTPGQGLQFLFEYFSETQRNKGNFPGRFSGRQFSNSRSEMNVSTLELGDSALYLCASSPMGTGGSQPQHFGDGTRLSIL.

This CDR3 is CASSEGGQGYEAFF. The CDR3 DNA is TGTGCCAGCAGCGAAGGGGGACAGGGGTATGAAGCTTTCTTT. The J gene is TRBJ1-1, the V gene TRBV4-2; 10 bases map to TRBD1. CDR1 and CDR2 from the germline V gene are LGHNA and YNFKEQ. CDR3 length: 14 amino acids. V shed 5 bases and J 7 bases; nucleotides not matched to a gene: 7.

This chain connects TRBV10-3 to TRBJ2-5, with TRBD2 identical over 8 bases. CDR3 length equals 12 residues. Germline lookup yields CDR1 ENHRY and CDR2 SYGVKD. Trimming took 6 bases from V and 5 from J; bases not matched to a gene: 2. The CDR3 sequence is CAIRASGETQYF. CDR3 nucleotides: TGTGCCATCAGGGCTAGCGGGGAGACCCAGTACTTC.

This chain links TRBV29-1 with TRBJ2-2, with 11 bases matching TRBD2. The CDR3 totals 17 residues. Germline V gene sequence: CDR1 SQVTM, CDR2 ANQGSEA. The V segment lost 5 bases and the J segment 4 bases; nucleotides outside the gene matches: 12. CDR3: CSVSYLAGGPSTGELFF. The CDR3 nucleotides read TGCAGCGTTTCGTACTTAGCGGGAGGGCCGAGCACCGGGGAGCTGTTTTTT.

This clone appeared once. The J gene is TRBJ1-5, the V gene TRBV24-1; a weak D match, TRBD1 (5 bases). Trimming stripped 10 bases from V and 6 bases from J, with 12 bases between. This CDR3 is built from 12 residues. Germline V gene sequence: CDR1 KGHDR, CDR2 SFDVKD. CDR3 protein: CATNTGGQPQHF. CDR3 DNA: TGTGCCACTAACACCGGGGGTCAGCCCCAGCATTTT.

The CDR3 DNA follows: TGTGCCGGGGGACAGGGAGGAATCGAAAAACTGTTTTTT. Its translation is CAGGQGGIEKLFF. The chain has TRBV28 and TRBJ1-4; 9 positions match TRBD1. Trimming removed 11 bases from V and 8 bases from J; junction bases left unmatched: 9. CDR1 and CDR2 from the germline V gene are MDHEN and SYDVKM. The CDR3 is 13 amino acids.

J is TRBJ2-3 and V is TRBV18; 8 nucleotides match TRBD2. Germline assignment: CDR1 KGHSH and CDR2 LQKENI. J gave up 1 base and V 3 bases, and 3 bases lay outside the gene matches. The CDR3 is 15 amino acids. As DNA, the CDR3 is TGTGCCAGCTCACCTAGCGGGGCTGGCACAGATACGCAGTATTTT. Protein product: CASSPSGAGTDTQYF.

The chain is built from TRBV11-2 and TRBJ2-6, with a weak D call TRBD2 (6 bases). CDR1 SGHAT and CDR2 FQNNGV come from the germline V gene. Deletions cut 5 bases from V and 2 bases from J, with 16 bases between. This CDR3 has 17 residues. CDR3 protein: CASSPMGLLTGANVLTF. The CDR3 coding sequence is TGTGCCAGCAGCCCGATGGGACTGCTGACTGGGGCCAACGTCCTGACTTTC.

The rearrangement links TRBV28 to TRBJ2-5; 8 bases are shared with TRBD1. Germline V gene lookup returns CDR1 MDHEN and CDR2 SYDVKM. The CDR3 has 13 residues. With 8 bases clipped from V and 5 bases from J, the junction kept 7 bases outside the gene matches. The CDR3 DNA sequence: TGTGCCAGCGGTAGACAGGGGTTGGAGACCCAGTACTTC. Residues: CASGRQGLETQYF.

The chain joins TRBV19 to TRBJ1-2, with 10 bases fitting TRBD1. The CDR3 runs to 19 residues. The junction had 18 bases not matched to a gene; V was cut back by 6 bases and J by 2 bases. CDR1 is LNHDA, CDR2 SQIVND, per germline (reference sequence). The CDR3 protein is CASRVGTGVPWSPNYGYTF. The CDR3 coding sequence is TGTGCCAGTAGGGTCGGGACAGGGGTCCCCTGGAGCCCAAACTATGGCTACACCTTC.

The chain employs TRBV19 and TRBJ2-3, with a tentative D call TRBD2 (6 bases). This CDR3 spans 13 amino acids. The germline gives CDR1 LNHDA, CDR2 SQIVND (reference sequence). V gave up 3 bases and J gave up 3 bases, with 7 bases separating them. The CDR3 is CASSIGGTDTQYF. CDR3 bases: TGTGCCAGTAGTATTGGGGGGACAGATACGCAGTATTTT.

The chain has TRBV7-9 and TRBJ1-4, with a weak D call TRBD1 (6 bases). Looked up from germline, CDR1 is SEHNR and CDR2 is FQNEAQ (reference sequence). This CDR3 has 15 amino acids. Trimming took off 1 base at V and 7 bases at J, with 13 bases between the two ends. The CDR3 sequence: CASSLGGQRGEKLFF. The CDR3 DNA sequence: TGTGCCAGCAGCTTAGGTGGACAGCGGGGTGAAAAACTGTTTTTT.

This rearrangement joins TRBV14 to TRBJ1-4; possible D gene TRBD1, 5 bases. The CDR3 length is 14 residues. From germline, CDR1 is SGHDN and CDR2 FVKESK. Trimming pared 4 bases from V and 7 bases from J, leaving 13 bases between. CDR3 residues: CASSRQTAREKLFF. CDR3 sequence (DNA): TGTGCCAGCAGCCGACAGACGGCGCGTGAAAAACTGTTTTTT. The full variable domain, rest sourced from reference TRBV14 and TRBJ1-4, is EAGVTQFPSHSVIEKGQTVTLRCDPISGHDNLYWYRRVMGKEIKFLLHFVKESKQDESGMPNNRFLAERTGGTYSTLKVQPAELEDSGVYFCASSRQTAREKLFFGSGTQLSVL.

The J gene is TRBJ2-5, the V gene TRBV9, with 7 positions matching TRBD2. CDR3 size: 16 residues. In germline, CDR1 is SGDLS, CDR2 YYNGEE. V was clipped by 1 base and J by 1 base; unmatched bases: 7. CDR3 residues: CASSVSAGAFQETQYF. The CDR3 DNA follows: TGTGCCAGCAGCGTATCGGCGGGAGCCTTCCAAGAGACCCAGTACTTC.

The J gene is TRBJ2-1, the V gene TRBV19; D may be TRBD1 (5 bases). CDR3 length equals 15 residues. Trimming took off 5 bases at V and 3 bases at J, with 14 bases between the two ends. CDR1 LNHDA and CDR2 SQIVND come from the germline V gene (reference sequence). The CDR3 sequence: CASSSGQTIYNEQFF. Written as DNA, the CDR3 is TGTGCCAGTAGTTCCGGACAAACAATCTACAATGAGCAGTTCTTC.

This rearrangement joins TRBV3-1 (or the pseudogene TRBV3-2) to TRBJ2-7; TRBD2 is a possible D gene (7 bases). V lost 0 bases and J 0 bases, leaving 15 bases between the germline ends. The CDR3 consists of 17 residues. Germline V gene lookup returns CDR1 LGHDT and CDR2 YNNKEL (reference sequence). As DNA, the CDR3 is TGTGCCAGCAGCCAAGACCCCCCGGGGGGCCCCTCCTACGAGCAGTACTTC. This gives the protein CASSQDPPGGPSYEQYF.

The chain has TRBV7-9 and TRBJ2-7, with TRBD2 identical over 10 bases. V lost 5 bases to trimming and J lost 10 bases; unmatched junction nucleotides: 11. CDR3 size: 14 residues. The germline V gene encodes CDR1 SEHNR and CDR2 FQNEAQ (reference sequence). The CDR3: CASSLGASGSTQYF. The CDR3 DNA reads as TGTGCCAGCAGCCTAGGGGCTAGCGGGAGTACTCAGTACTTC.

The chain carries TRBV2 and TRBJ1-1; D is unresolved. CDR3 length: 11 amino acids. Germline V CDR1 and CDR2: SNHLY, FYNNEI. Trimming left V 7 bases short and J 11 bases short, with 14 bases between. The CDR3 DNA follows: TGTGCCAGCACCCTAACCTCCGGGGCTTTCTTT. Amino acids: CASTLTSGAFF.

The gene calls are TRBV12-3 or TRBV12-4 and TRBJ2-5; perhaps TRBD1 as D (5 bases). CDR3 length equals 13 residues. V lost 5 bases and J 3 bases, leaving 10 bases between the germline ends. CDR3 DNA: TGTGCCAGCAGTCAGGGATTGAAAGAGACCCAGTACTTC. It yields the protein CASSQGLKETQYF.

This chain links TRBV29-1 with TRBJ2-3, with 8 positions matching TRBD2. The CDR3 runs to 15 residues. V lost 6 bases, J lost 0 bases, and 8 bases stayed unmatched. Germline CDR1 reads SQVTM; CDR2 reads ANQGSEA. CDR3 bases: TGCAGCGTCGTCCCGGGAGGGACCAGCACAGATACGCAGTATTTT. Amino acid sequence: CSVVPGGTSTDTQYF.

The chain couples TRBV28 to TRBJ1-4; TRBD1 aligns across 7 bases. J lost 8 bases, V lost 4 bases, and 7 bases had no gene match. Germline loops: CDR1 MDHEN, CDR2 SYDVKM. This CDR3 spans 14 amino acids. CDR3 sequence reads: CASSSQGFGEKLFF. DNA of the CDR3: TGTGCCAGCAGTTCACAGGGGTTCGGGGAAAAACTGTTTTTT.

This sequence joins TRBV7-8 and TRBJ2-7; 11 bases agree with TRBD2. The V and J ends lost 1 base and 2 bases, in that order; junction bases with no gene match: 10. The CDR3 sequence is 18 residues long. The V gene's germline CDR1 is SGHVS and CDR2 FQNEAQ. CDR3: CASSLEWTSGPSTYEQYF. In nucleotides, the CDR3 is TGTGCCAGCAGCTTAGAATGGACTAGCGGGCCCTCTACCTACGAGCAGTACTTC.